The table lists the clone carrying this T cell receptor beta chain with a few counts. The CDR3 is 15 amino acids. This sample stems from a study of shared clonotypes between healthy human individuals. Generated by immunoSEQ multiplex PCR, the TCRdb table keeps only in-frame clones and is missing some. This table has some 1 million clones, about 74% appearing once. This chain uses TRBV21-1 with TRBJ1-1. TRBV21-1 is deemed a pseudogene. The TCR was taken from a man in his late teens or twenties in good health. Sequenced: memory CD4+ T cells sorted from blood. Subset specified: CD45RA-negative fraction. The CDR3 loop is CASSGAGEVETEAFF. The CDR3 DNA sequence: TGTGCCAGCTCAGGGGCAGGGGAGGTCGAAACTGAAGCTTTCTTT.